The 32 T cell receptor beta chains reported below all come from one sample, sequenced in a study of T cells in Graves' hyperthyroidism and ophthalmopathy. TCR beta CDR3 sequences were amplified from RNA transcripts. With the HTBI primer set, the TCR CDR3 went through a first round of RT-PCR. TCRdb independently ran MiXCR on the multiplex PCR reads; one entry per CDR3 protein. The table lists 500,000 to 600,000 distinct CDR3 sequences, about 45% of them singletons, with 15% to 20% in the top ten. The sample comprised peripheral blood or thyroid tissue (not recorded which). These receptors all come from an adult woman with Graves' disease, either hyperthyroidism or ophthalmopathy (not recorded which).

This clonotype was detected only a few times. V usage is TRBV5-1 and J usage is TRBJ2-7; tentative D call: TRBD1 (6 bases). This CDR3 spans 18 amino acids. Trimming took off 0 bases at V and 1 base at J, with 20 bases between the two ends. Germline V gives CDR1 SGHRS, CDR2 YFSETQ. The CDR3 reads CASSLGNLFRDTSYEQYF. The DNA of the CDR3 is TGCGCCAGCAGCTTGGGAAACCTGTTCCGGGACACTTCCTACGAGCAGTACTTC.

The chain couples TRBV7-2 to TRBJ2-5; 7 bases line up with TRBD2. Germline values: CDR1 SGHTA, CDR2 FQGNSA. V lost 5 bases, J lost 1 base, and 4 bases stayed unmatched. The CDR3 loop spans 14 amino acids. For the CDR3, the DNA is TGTGCCAGCAGCCCCTGGGGGGGCCAAGAGACCCAGTACTTC. It codes for CASSPWGGQETQYF.

With respect to this clonotype: Being one base from a much bigger clone, this may be a read error. The gene calls are TRBV30 and TRBJ1-1, with 10 bases matching TRBD1. Germline V gene data show CDR1 as GTSNPN and CDR2 as SVGIG (reference sequence). The trim removed 7 bases at V and 6 bases at J, leaving 2 bases unmatched. This CDR3 contains 11 residues. The CDR3 nucleotides are TGTGCCTACGGACAGGGGGCTGAAGCTTTCTTT. Translation gives CAYGQGAEAFF. Filled out from reference TRBV30 and TRBJ1-1, the complete variable domain reads SQTIHQWPATLVQPVGSPLSLECTVEGTSNPNLYWYRQAAGRGLQLLFYSVGIGQISSEVPQNLSASRPQDRQFILSSKKLLLSDSGFYLCAYGQGAEAFFGQGTRLTVV.

V usage is TRBV7-8 and J usage is TRBJ2-5; TRBD2 aligns across 12 bases. This CDR3 is built from 17 residues. V lost 3 bases and J lost 5; bases outside the gene matches: 10. Germline assignment: CDR1 SGHVS and CDR2 FQNEAQ. This CDR3 is CASSLGTSGWLWETQYF. CDR3 in DNA: TGTGCCAGCAGCTTGGGGACTAGCGGGTGGCTCTGGGAGACCCAGTACTTC.

Comments on this clonotype: A much larger clonotype is one base distant, so this may be a read error. The J gene is TRBJ2-2, the V gene TRBV7-3; TRBD2 is a possible D gene (6 bases). Germline V CDR1 and CDR2: SGHTA, FQGTGA. This CDR3 is 20 amino acids long. CDR3 loop: CASSHHRGKTQGYNTGEPFF. CDR3 in DNA: TGTGCCAGCAGCCATCATCGCGGGAAAACCCAGGGTTACAACACCGGGGAGCCGTTTTTT. Complete variable domain (other parts from reference TRBV7-3 and TRBJ2-2): GAGVSQTPSNKVTEKGKYVELRCDPISGHTALYWYRQSLGQGPEFLIYFQGTGAADDSGLPNDRFFAVRPEGSVSTLKIQRTERGDSAVYLCASSHHRGKTQGYNTGEPFFGEGSRLTVL.

This rearrangement joins TRBV6-5 to TRBJ2-7, with 8 bases matching TRBD1. Germline loops: CDR1 MNHEY, CDR2 SVGAGI. This CDR3 has 14 amino acids. The V and J ends lost 8 bases and 2 bases, in that order; junction bases with no gene match: 8. The CDR3 reads CASDSSGGPYEQYF. DNA for the CDR3: TGTGCCAGCGATAGCTCAGGGGGCCCCTACGAGCAGTACTTC.

In DNA form, the CDR3 reads TGTGCCAGCAGTTTGGCCCACAGCGGGTTAGCCTACGAGCAGTACTTC. Its protein product is CASSLAHSGLAYEQYF. This chain joins TRBV28 and TRBJ2-7, with D possibly TRBD2 on 6 matching bases. Trimming left V 3 bases short and J 2 bases short, with 17 bases between. The germline gives CDR1 MDHEN, CDR2 SYDVKM. The CDR3 has 16 amino acids. The whole variable domain, remainder taken from reference TRBV28 and TRBJ2-7, is DVKVTQSSRYLVKRTGEKVFLECVQDMDHENMFWYRQDPGLGLRLIYFSYDVKMKEKGDIPEGYSVSREKKERFSLILESASTNQTSMYLCASSLAHSGLAYEQYFGPGTRLTVT.

The chain combines TRBV25-1 with TRBJ2-7; D unresolved. CDR3 length equals 12 residues. Trimming shortened V by 9 bases and J by 4 bases, and 13 bases separated the two germline ends. Germline V gene lookup returns CDR1 MGHDK and CDR2 SYGVNS. CDR3 residues: CASSKGWYEQYF. The CDR3 region has the DNA TGTGCCAGTTCAAAAGGTTGGTACGAGCAGTACTTC.

This chain connects TRBV7-9 to TRBJ1-2, with D possibly being TRBD1 (5 bases). The V and J ends lost 5 bases and 6 bases respectively, with 16 bases between them. This CDR3 is 14 amino acids long. Per germline, CDR1 SEHNR and CDR2 FQNEAQ (reference sequence). CDR3 sequence reads: CASSPRVGVHGYTF. The CDR3 DNA reads as TGTGCCAGCAGCCCCCGCGTGGGGGTCCATGGCTACACCTTC.

This clonotype was counted a few times. V usage is TRBV28 and J usage is TRBJ2-5; no definite D call. Germline V gene sequence: CDR1 MDHEN, CDR2 SYDVKM. V dropped 3 bases and J dropped 5 bases, with 10 bases sitting between them. The CDR3 loop spans 13 amino acids. As DNA, the CDR3 is TGTGCCAGCAGTTTCCCCGTTAACGAGACCCAGTACTTC. This sequence encodes CASSFPVNETQYF.

This chain links TRBV29-1 with TRBJ2-5, with D possibly TRBD1 on 6 matching bases. CDR3 length: 14 amino acids. With 1 base removed from V and 1 base from J, the gap between germline ends came to 10 bases. Germline CDR1 reads SQVTM; CDR2 reads ANQGSEA. DNA of the CDR3: TGCAGCGTTGAAGGGACAGTAACCCAAGAGACCCAGTACTTC. It specifies CSVEGTVTQETQYF.

The chain combines TRBV15 with TRBJ1-1; unclear D gene. Germline V gene lookup returns CDR1 LNHNV and CDR2 YYDKDF (reference sequence). The CDR3 contains 14 residues. V lost 3 bases to trimming and J lost 1 base, with 9 bases between them. CDR3 DNA: TGTGCCACCAGCAGCCGCGACGGGAACACTGAAGCTTTCTTT. As protein: CATSSRDGNTEAFF.

The CDR3 DNA follows: TGCAGTGCTCACGGGGAACCCGCCTATGGCTACACCTTC. Amino acid sequence: CSAHGEPAYGYTF. The chain links TRBV20-1 to TRBJ1-2; D is ambiguous. V was cut by 5 bases and J by 4 bases, with 14 bases left in between. This CDR3 is 13 amino acids long. The germline V gene has CDR1 DFQATT and CDR2 SNEGSKA (reference sequence).

Ten or more counts support this clonotype. V is TRBV7-9 and J is TRBJ2-5; D is unclear. Germline CDR1 reads SEHNR; CDR2 reads FQNEAQ (reference sequence). V was shortened by 5 bases and J by 5 bases, with 9 bases between the two germline ends. The CDR3 runs 12 residues. This CDR3 is CASSPTPETQYF. The DNA of the CDR3 is TGTGCCAGCAGCCCCACCCCGGAGACCCAGTACTTC.

In regard to this clonotype: A much larger clone lies one base from this, so it may be a read error. This chain joins TRBV12-3 or TRBV12-4 and TRBJ1-5; the D gene is possibly TRBD1 (5 bases). The CDR3 is 15 amino acids. V was clipped by 8 bases and J by 9 bases, with 23 bases between them. The DNA for the CDR3 is TGTGCCAGCCCTGCCTGTCGAGGAGGGGTTCGGCCCCAGCATTTT. As protein: CASPACRGGVRPQHF.

Only a few counts were recorded for this clonotype. V and J are TRBV7-2 and TRBJ2-5; 8 nucleotides align to TRBD1. V dropped 5 bases and J dropped 9; count of bases not matched to a gene: 14. Germline CDR1 SGHTA, CDR2 FQGNSA. CDR3 size: 15 residues. The DNA for the CDR3 is TGTGCCAGCAGCCCGTCGGCAGGGGGCGAGGGGGCCCAGTACTTC. This codes for CASSPSAGGEGAQYF.

The table lists this clonotype with many counts. The gene calls are TRBV5-6 and TRBJ1-5, with D hard to call. Trimming removed 1 base from V and 0 bases from J, with 8 bases in between. Germline CDR1 and CDR2: SGHDT and YYEEEE. CDR3 length: 15 amino acids. The CDR3 DNA sequence: TGTGCCAGCAGCTTGAAGGCTCATAGCAATCAGCCCCAGCATTTT. This codes for CASSLKAHSNQPQHF.

This CDR3 reads CASSLSGTDSNTQYF. CDR3 coding DNA: TGTGCCAGCAGCCTTAGCGGGACGGATTCGAATACGCAGTATTTT. The V call is TRBV7-3, the J call TRBJ2-3; 8 bases match TRBD2. The CDR3 covers 15 residues. The germline V gene has CDR1 SGHTA and CDR2 FQGTGA. V lost 5 bases to trimming and J lost 7 bases; unmatched junction nucleotides: 11.

The sample holds many counts of this clonotype. The V call is TRBV9, the J call TRBJ2-7; D is unresolved. The V gene's germline CDR1 is SGDLS and CDR2 YYNGEE. Trimming took 4 bases from V and 2 from J, leaving 13 bases between them. The CDR3 runs to 14 residues. The CDR3 protein is CASSPQARTYEQYF. In DNA form, the CDR3 reads TGTGCCAGCAGCCCCCAAGCTCGGACCTACGAGCAGTACTTC.

The CDR3 region has the DNA TGTGCCAGCAGCTTCAACAGACAAAATCAGCCCCAGCATTTT. Its translation: CASSFNRQNQPQHF. The gene calls are TRBV7-9 and TRBJ1-5; D gene uncertain. Trimming stripped 3 bases from V and 4 bases from J, with 10 bases between. Germline lookup yields CDR1 SEHNR and CDR2 FQNEAQ (reference sequence). This CDR3 spans 14 amino acids.

This clonotype was counted many times. This rearrangement joins TRBV11-1 to TRBJ2-2; D ambiguous. V was trimmed by 6 bases and J by 4 bases, leaving 18 bases between them. This CDR3 has 16 amino acids. Germline CDR1 SGHAT, CDR2 FQDESV (reference sequence). The CDR3 region has the DNA TGTGCCAGCAGTTTTCTTTCTTCCGTAGCCACCGGGGAGCTGTTTTTT. This sequence encodes CASSFLSSVATGELFF.

The sample holds many counts of this clonotype. The chain joins TRBV2 to TRBJ1-1; D might be TRBD1 (5 bases). The V gene lost 8 bases and the J gene lost 2 bases, with 15 bases spanning the gap. CDR3 length: 14 amino acids. CDR1 and CDR2 (germline): SNHLY, FYNNEI. Here the CDR3 reads CASVWGDFNTEAFF. The DNA for the CDR3 is TGTGCCAGCGTTTGGGGCGATTTTAACACTGAAGCTTTCTTT.

The chain joins TRBV25-1 to TRBJ1-1; D remains unclear. Germline assignment: CDR1 MGHDK and CDR2 SYGVNS. V was pared by 6 bases and J by 1 base, with 9 bases between. The CDR3 loop spans 13 amino acids. CDR3 protein: CASRSSGNTEAFF. DNA for the CDR3: TGTGCCAGCAGATCCAGTGGGAACACTGAAGCTTTCTTT.

Ten or more counts support this clonotype. V is TRBV7-9 and J is TRBJ2-5; D not certain. Germline lookup yields CDR1 SEHNR and CDR2 FQNEAQ (reference sequence). The CDR3 extends over 14 amino acids. Trimming pared 5 bases from V and 0 bases from J, leaving 10 bases between. For the CDR3, the DNA is TGTGCCAGCAGCCCGCCGGACGACCAAGAGACCCAGTACTTC. This sequence encodes CASSPPDDQETQYF.

This clonotype was found many times. The chain couples TRBV7-2 to TRBJ2-7; D remains ambiguous. CDR1 is SGHTA and CDR2 is FQGNSA in the germline V gene. Between the trimmed V and J ends, which lost 4 bases and 5 bases, there was a span of 18 bases. The CDR3 length is 15 residues. CDR3 DNA sequence: TGTGCCAGCAGCTCTCAGTCAGTTTCGGGTAACGAGCAGTACTTC. Translating it yields CASSSQSVSGNEQYF.

This chain links TRBV11-2 with TRBJ1-1; D call uncertain. Germline V gene sequence: CDR1 SGHAT, CDR2 FQNNGV. The CDR3 runs 10 residues. The V and J ends lost 4 bases and 10 bases respectively, with 7 bases between them. CDR3 protein: CASSSRLAFF. The CDR3 coding sequence is TGTGCCAGCAGCTCTAGACTAGCTTTCTTT.

This clonotype was detected a few times. The J gene is TRBJ2-2, the V gene TRBV29-1, with D hard to call. Germline lookup yields CDR1 SQVTM and CDR2 ANQGSEA. The CDR3 runs to 13 residues. Trimming stripped 5 bases from V and 2 bases from J, with 9 bases between. The CDR3 sequence: CSVLWLNTGELFF. The DNA for the CDR3 is TGCAGCGTTTTATGGCTAAACACCGGGGAGCTGTTTTTT.

The chain couples TRBV5-1 to TRBJ1-1; possibly TRBD1 for D (6 bases). The CDR3 runs to 14 residues. Germline V gene lookup returns CDR1 SGHRS and CDR2 YFSETQ. V was trimmed by 4 bases and J by 6 bases, leaving 16 bases between them. The CDR3 protein is CASSLRGFGAEAFF. The CDR3 nucleotides are TGCGCCAGCAGCCTAAGGGGGTTTGGCGCTGAAGCTTTCTTT.

The sample holds many counts of this clonotype. This CDR3 is CASRGQPIDTIYF. The CDR3 coding sequence is TGTGCCAGCAGGGGACAGCCCATAGACACCATATATTTT. V and J are TRBV12-3 or TRBV12-4 and TRBJ1-3, with 7 bases that match TRBD1. Germline trimming cut 6 bases from V and 8 bases from J; bases unmatched to any gene: 7. There are 13 residues in the CDR3.

This clonotype was counted once. The chain employs TRBV6-6 and TRBJ1-6; 8 positions agree with TRBD1. The CDR3 extends over 15 amino acids. The V gene's germline CDR1 is MNHNY and CDR2 SVGAGI (reference sequence). The V gene end was trimmed by 7 bases and the J gene end by 5 bases; junction bases not matched to a gene: 7. CDR3 sequence reads: CASTATGEHNSPLHF. In DNA, the CDR3 is TGTGCCAGCACTGCGACAGGGGAGCATAATTCACCCCTCCACTTT.

J is TRBJ1-1 and V is TRBV12-3 or TRBV12-4; D unresolved. The ends were cut back, 3 bases at V and 7 bases at J, with 6 bases in the middle. The CDR3 is 11 residues long. CDR3 residues: CASSFAREAFF. The CDR3 bases are TGTGCCAGCAGTTTCGCCCGTGAAGCTTTCTTT.

V gene TRBV27 combines with J gene TRBJ1-2, with D maybe TRBD1 (5 bases). CDR3 length equals 15 residues. Per the germline V gene, CDR1 is MNHEY and CDR2 is SMNVEV (reference sequence). V was clipped by 1 base and J by 5 bases, with 14 bases between them. This chain's CDR3 is CASSLFGGVRYGYTF. For the CDR3, the DNA is TGTGCCAGCAGTTTATTTGGGGGGGTCCGGTATGGCTACACCTTC.